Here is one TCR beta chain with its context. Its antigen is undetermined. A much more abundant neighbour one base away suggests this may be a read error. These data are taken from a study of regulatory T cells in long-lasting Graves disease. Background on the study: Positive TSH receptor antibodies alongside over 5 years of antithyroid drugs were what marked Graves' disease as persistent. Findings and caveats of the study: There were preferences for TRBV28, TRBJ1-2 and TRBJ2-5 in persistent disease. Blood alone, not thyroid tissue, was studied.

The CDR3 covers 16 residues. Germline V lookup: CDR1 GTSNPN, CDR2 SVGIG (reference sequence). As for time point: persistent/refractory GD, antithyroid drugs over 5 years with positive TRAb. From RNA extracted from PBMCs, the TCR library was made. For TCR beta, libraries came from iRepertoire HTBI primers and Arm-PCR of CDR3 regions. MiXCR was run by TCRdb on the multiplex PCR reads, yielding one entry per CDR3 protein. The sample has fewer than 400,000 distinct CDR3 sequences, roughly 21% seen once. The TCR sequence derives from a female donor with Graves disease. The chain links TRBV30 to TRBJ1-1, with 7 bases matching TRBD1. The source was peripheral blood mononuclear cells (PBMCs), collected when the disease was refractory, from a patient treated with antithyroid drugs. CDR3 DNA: TGTGCCCGGAGTCTCCCCGACAGGGTCATGAACACTGAAGCTTTCTTT. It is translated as CARSLPDRVMNTEAFF.